Following are 17 T cell receptor delta chains from one sample sequenced in a study of human gamma delta and Vdelta1 T cells. No antigen has been identified for these receptors. TCRdb fed the PCR reads into CATT to redo clone calling. The table lists over 10,000 delta-chain clones, about half of them singletons. Sequencing used Vdelta1 gamma-delta T cells from blood grown in culture (DOT cells). The receptors originated from a human donor in good health.

This clone has only a few counts. The chain recombines TRDV1 with TRDJ1, with 10 bases that match TRDD3. The V gene's germline CDR1 is TSWWSYY and CDR2 QGS. The junction had 33 bases not matched to a gene; V was cut back by 3 bases and J by 2 bases. The CDR3 has 25 residues. The CDR3 DNA is TGTGCTCTTGGGGACTACGCTGTACCTTCCTCTCCCACCATCGGGGGGATACGCTTTACCGATAAACTCATCTTT. Its translation is CALGDYAVPSSPTIGGIRFTDKLIF.

This clone was detected only a few times. V and J are TRDV1 and TRDJ1; 12 bases map to TRDD3. The V gene end was trimmed by 0 bases and the J gene end by 0 bases; junction bases not matched to a gene: 20. From germline, CDR1 is TSWWSYY and CDR2 QGS. The CDR3 runs to 23 residues. The CDR3 DNA is TGTGCTCTTGGGGAACTGCCCTTCCTACGTTCAAACTGGGGGATACACCACACCGATAAACTCATCTTT. Protein: CALGELPFLRSNWGIHHTDKLIF.

This clone was recorded once. The chain has TRDV1 and TRDJ2; D perhaps matches TRDD3 (7 bases). There are 20 residues in the CDR3. V was clipped by 5 bases and J by 3 bases, with 28 bases between them. Germline values: CDR1 TSWWSYY, CDR2 QGS. The CDR3 DNA is TGTGCTCTTGGGAAGGGGTTCCTAGGGGCCCGGGGGATGCTGACAGCACAACTCTTCTTT. This sequence encodes CALGKGFLGARGMLTAQLFF.

This clone has only a few counts. The V gene is TRDV1, the J gene TRDJ1; 9 bases map to TRDD2. The CDR3 extends over 26 amino acids. Per germline, CDR1 TSWWSYY and CDR2 QGS. The trim removed 0 bases at V and 0 bases at J, leaving 32 bases unmatched. The CDR3 region has the DNA TGTGCTCTTGGGGAACTAGTGTATTCCTTCCTACGAAGAAGTGGGGGACATAGGTTCTACACCGATAAACTCATCTTT. It is translated as CALGELVYSFLRRSGGHRFYTDKLIF.

The chain combines TRDV1 with TRDJ1; the D gene is possibly TRDD3 (6 bases). Trimming pared 3 bases from V and 3 bases from J, leaving 23 bases between. Germline V lookup: CDR1 TSWWSYY, CDR2 QGS. The CDR3 spans 18 residues. CDR3: CALGELSRLPGDSDKLIF. DNA for the CDR3: TGTGCTCTTGGGGAGCTCTCCCGCCTCCCGGGGGACTCCGATAAACTCATCTTT.

The gene calls are TRDV1 and TRDJ1; D possibly matches TRDD2 or TRDD3 (8 bases each). Germline values: CDR1 TSWWSYY, CDR2 QGS. V was trimmed by 2 bases and J by 6 bases, leaving 31 bases between them. The CDR3 totals 20 residues. CDR3 coding DNA: TGTGCTCTTGGGGAAATCCCACTTCCTACAGACGTACTGGGGGTTTATAAACTCATCTTT. This encodes CALGEIPLPTDVLGVYKLIF.

The chain uses TRDV1 and TRDJ1, with TRDD3 matching over 9 bases. J lost 0 bases, V lost 0 bases, and 23 bases had no gene match. Germline CDR1 TSWWSYY, CDR2 QGS. The length of the CDR3 is 23 residues. The CDR3 sequence: CALGELPPTGGILEFGYTDKLIF. The CDR3 nucleotides read TGTGCTCTTGGGGAACTTCCCCCTACGGGGGGGATACTAGAGTTTGGGTACACCGATAAACTCATCTTT.

The chain uses TRDV1 and TRDJ1, with a weak D call TRDD2 (6 bases). Per the germline V gene, CDR1 is TSWWSYY and CDR2 is QGS. CDR3 length: 23 amino acids. V was pared by 0 bases and J by 0 bases, with 32 bases between. This CDR3 reads CALGELHPLGSYSRGLYTDKLIF. CDR3 bases: TGTGCTCTTGGGGAACTGCATCCCTTAGGGTCCTACAGTCGGGGGTTGTACACCGATAAACTCATCTTT.

This clone was detected only a few times. This sequence joins TRDV1 and TRDJ3, with TRDD3 identical over 11 bases. The CDR3 has 26 amino acids. CDR1 is TSWWSYY and CDR2 is QGS in the germline V gene. The ends lost 2 bases at V and 0 bases at J; junction bases unmatched: 24. Here the CDR3 reads CALGESAFLRSGGYPRSSWDTRQMFF. The CDR3 region has the DNA TGTGCTCTTGGGGAAAGTGCCTTCCTAAGATCTGGGGGATACCCGCGCAGCTCCTGGGACACCCGACAGATGTTTTTC.

This rearrangement joins TRDV1 to TRDJ1; D possibly corresponds to TRDD3 (6 bases). Germline V lookup: CDR1 TSWWSYY, CDR2 QGS. V was trimmed by 0 bases and J by 0 bases, leaving 44 bases between them. The CDR3 loop spans 27 amino acids. CDR3 nucleotide sequence: TGTGCTCTTGGGGAACTCGGGCCTACGGATCGGCAAGGGTGGGGATCTACCCCCCTTGAGTACACCGATAAACTCATCTTT. It encodes CALGELGPTDRQGWGSTPLEYTDKLIF.

The chain carries TRDV1 and TRDJ1, with 12 bases matching TRDD3. Germline V gene lookup returns CDR1 TSWWSYY and CDR2 QGS. J was trimmed by 10 bases and V by 0 bases; bases with no gene match: 18. The CDR3 covers 19 residues. CDR3 coding DNA: TGTGCTCTTGGGGAACTCTTCCTACAGGGGACTGGGGGATACTCGGGACTCATCTTT. Encoded protein: CALGELFLQGTGGYSGLIF.

This clone was seen more than once but under ten times. The same CDR3 also results from other DNA sequences found in this sample. The chain couples TRDV1 to TRDJ1; 10 nucleotides line up with TRDD3. CDR3 length equals 19 residues. V lost 4 bases, J lost 4 bases, and 18 bases stayed unmatched. Germline CDR1 TSWWSYY, CDR2 QGS. CDR3 sequence reads: CALGVASFNWGIVSDKLIF. Here the CDR3 DNA reads TGTGCTCTTGGGGTAGCTTCCTTCAACTGGGGGATTGTGAGCGATAAACTCATCTTT.

The chain employs TRDV1 and TRDJ1; weak D call: TRDD3 (9 bases). Per germline, CDR1 TSWWSYY and CDR2 QGS. V lost 5 bases and J 10 bases, leaving 47 bases between the germline ends. The CDR3 spans 23 residues. The CDR3 coding sequence is TGTGCTCTTGGGAACCGCCCAGGCCTTCCTAAGTCTGGGGGATTGGGCCTAAACGGAATACTCATCTTT. Protein product: CALGNRPGLPKSGGLGLNGILIF.

This clone was counted only a few times. V and J are TRDV1 and TRDJ1; perhaps D is TRDD2 or TRDD3 (5 bases each). V was shortened by 4 bases and J by 0 bases, with 21 bases between the two germline ends. This CDR3 comprises 18 residues. The V gene's germline CDR1 is TSWWSYY and CDR2 QGS. The CDR3 DNA follows: TGTGCTCTTGGGGTTCCTCCGTTGGGGAAACGGTACACCGATAAACTCATCTTT. Its protein is CALGVPPLGKRYTDKLIF.

The chain employs TRDV1 and TRDJ1; 10 bases match TRDD3. Germline assignment: CDR1 TSWWSYY and CDR2 QGS. J was trimmed by 1 base and V by 3 bases; bases with no gene match: 20. This CDR3 contains 21 residues. The CDR3 sequence: CALGDPRGTSGGIRGTDKLIF. The CDR3 bases are TGTGCTCTTGGGGACCCAAGGGGAACGTCAGGGGGGATACGCGGCACCGATAAACTCATCTTT.

This chain joins TRDV1 and TRDJ1; 12 nucleotides match TRDD3. Trimming took 2 bases from V and 1 from J; bases not matched to a gene: 17. Per the germline V gene, CDR1 is TSWWSYY and CDR2 is QGS. There are 21 residues in the CDR3. DNA for the CDR3: TGTGCTCTTGGGGAAGTGAAGTCTATCCTTACTGGGGGATACTCCACCGATAAACTCATCTTT. Translated, it gives CALGEVKSILTGGYSTDKLIF.

V is TRDV1 and J is TRDJ1; 13 bases are shared with TRDD3. Germline values: CDR1 TSWWSYY, CDR2 QGS. The V segment lost 4 bases and the J segment 6 bases; nucleotides outside the gene matches: 26. The CDR3 sequence is 22 residues long. The chain's CDR3 is CALGGSNLLPTQLGDTRHKLIF. The CDR3 nucleotides read TGTGCTCTTGGGGGCTCTAACCTTCTCCCTACGCAACTGGGGGATACGAGACATAAACTCATCTTT.